The next 17 T cell receptor beta chains were all read from a single sample in a study of CD8 T cells in ankylosing spondylitis. TCRdb itself ran the 5' RACE reads through MiXCR, one entry per CDR3 protein. The repertoire consists of about 180,000 distinct CDR3 sequences, with approximately 9.9% occurring once and the leading ten covering more than 12%. The sequencing sample was made of blood, either unsorted or a sorted T cell fraction (not recorded which). The receptors derive from a female donor with ankylosing spondylitis or in good health (not recorded which).

V gene TRBV20-1 combines with J gene TRBJ2-7; D not resolved. Trimming left V 3 bases short and J 4 bases short, with 10 bases between. The V gene's germline CDR1 is DFQATT and CDR2 SNEGSKA (reference sequence). The length of the CDR3 is 12 residues. CDR3 residues: CSARDRRYEQYF. CDR3 sequence (DNA): TGCAGTGCTAGGGACCGAAGGTACGAGCAGTACTTC.

The chain carries TRBV12-3 or TRBV12-4 and TRBJ2-1; D gene ambiguous. This CDR3 spans 13 amino acids. Trimming took 6 bases from V and 8 from J, leaving 14 bases between them. The chain's CDR3 is CASSLGFGDEQFF. CDR3 nucleotide sequence: TGTGCCAGCAGCCTTGGGTTTGGCGATGAGCAGTTCTTC.

This clonotype was detected only a few times. The rearrangement joins TRBV6-1 to TRBJ2-3, with 7 bases that match TRBD2. The CDR3 has 17 amino acids. The V gene's germline CDR1 is MNHNS and CDR2 SASEGT. J gave up 8 bases and V 5 bases, and 19 bases lay outside the gene matches. The CDR3 sequence: CASSPVIGRPPGPTQYF. CDR3 nucleotides: TGTGCCAGCAGTCCCGTAATCGGGAGGCCCCCTGGACCTACGCAGTATTTT.

This clonotype was seen only a few times. The chain couples TRBV5-5 to TRBJ1-4, with a tentative D call TRBD1 (5 bases). Trimming took 2 bases from V and 2 from J, leaving 10 bases between them. This CDR3 spans 15 amino acids. Germline V lookup: CDR1 SGHKS, CDR2 YYEKEE (reference sequence). The CDR3 DNA reads TGTGCCAGCAGCTTTGTGGGGGACACTAATGAAAAACTGTTTTTT. Its translation is CASSFVGDTNEKLFF. The full variable domain, its missing parts supplied by reference TRBV5-5 and TRBJ1-4, is DAGVTQSPTHLIKTRGQQVTLRCSPISGHKSVSWYQQVLGQGPQFIFQYYEKEERGRGNFPDRFSARQFPNYSSELNVNALLLGDSALYLCASSFVGDTNEKLFFGSGTQLSVL.

This clonotype has more than one count but fewer than ten. The chain joins TRBV6-1 to TRBJ1-1; 8 nucleotides agree with TRBD1. Trimming at V came to 9 bases and at J to 4 bases, leaving 7 bases not matched to a gene. CDR1 and CDR2 from the germline V gene are MNHNS and SASEGT. The CDR3 is 13 amino acids. The CDR3 DNA reads as TGTGCCAGTACAGGGGGTTTAGGCACTGAAGCTTTCTTT. It codes for CASTGGLGTEAFF.

The genes are TRBV15 and TRBJ1-2; no clear D. The length of the CDR3 is 16 residues. Looked up from germline, CDR1 is LNHNV and CDR2 is YYDKDF (reference sequence). V lost 2 bases to trimming and J lost 3 bases, with 16 bases between them. The CDR3 DNA reads TGTGCCACCAGCAGAAGCCAGTCCCCGAGGGACTATGGCTACACCTTC. Its translation: CATSRSQSPRDYGYTF. Full variable domain (missing parts from reference TRBV15 and TRBJ1-2): DAMVIQNPRYQVTQFGKPVTLSCSQTLNHNVMYWYQQKSSQAPKLLFHYYDKDFNNEADTPDNFQSRRPNTSFCFLDIRSPGLGDTAMYLCATSRSQSPRDYGYTFGSGTRLTVV.

This chain links TRBV20-1 with TRBJ2-5; 8 nucleotides align to TRBD1. This CDR3 contains 14 residues. V shed 3 bases and J 5 bases; nucleotides not matched to a gene: 8. Germline-derived CDR1 and CDR2 are DFQATT and SNEGSKA (reference sequence). The chain's CDR3 is CSASKTGAPETQYF. The DNA of the CDR3 is TGCAGTGCTAGTAAGACAGGGGCCCCCGAGACCCAGTACTTC.

The rearrangement uses TRBV7-9 and TRBJ2-7; 11 bases fit TRBD2. The V gene end was trimmed by 1 base and the J gene end by 4 bases; junction bases not matched to a gene: 6. The CDR3 contains 16 residues. Germline V CDR1 and CDR2: SEHNR, FQNEAQ (reference sequence). The CDR3 loop is CASSLGASGRRYEQYF. In DNA form, the CDR3 reads TGTGCCAGCAGCTTAGGGGCTAGCGGGAGGAGGTACGAGCAGTACTTC.

V and J are TRBV6-5 and TRBJ2-1, with D uncertain. The CDR3 contains 17 residues. The V gene's germline CDR1 is MNHEY and CDR2 SVGAGI. V shed 2 bases and J shed 2 bases, with 16 bases lying between them. The CDR3 spells CASSYRFSNTPYNEQFF. CDR3 coding DNA: TGTGCCAGCAGTTACCGGTTCTCGAACACCCCCTACAATGAGCAGTTCTTC.

The sample holds a few counts of this clonotype. V gene TRBV7-8 combines with J gene TRBJ2-1; a possible D gene is TRBD2 (5 bases). The CDR3 length is 15 residues. The V end lost 1 base, the J end lost 3 bases, and 10 bases lay between the germline ends. Per the germline V gene, CDR1 is SGHVS and CDR2 is FQNEAQ. The CDR3, as DNA: TGTGCCAGCAGCTTAGATTTGGACTTCTACAATGAGCAGTTCTTC. Translating gives CASSLDLDFYNEQFF.

CDR3 DNA sequence: TGTGCCAGCGAACCCTGGGCGGGCGACCAAGAGACCCAGTACTTC. This translates into CASEPWAGDQETQYF. This rearrangement joins TRBV25-1 to TRBJ2-5; perhaps TRBD2 as D (5 bases). The V gene's germline CDR1 is MGHDK and CDR2 SYGVNS. The CDR3 covers 15 residues. The V end was cut by 8 bases, the J end by 0 bases, with 16 bases between.

This clonotype was counted only a few times. The rearrangement links TRBV29-1 to TRBJ1-1; no clear D. Trimming cost V 3 bases and J 8 bases, with 4 bases left between them. This CDR3 is built from 9 residues. Germline CDR1 SQVTM, CDR2 ANQGSEA. The CDR3 DNA reads TGCAGCGTTGATAGGGAAGCTTTCTTT. Its protein product is CSVDREAFF.

The chain has TRBV20-1 and TRBJ1-5; no clear D gene. From germline, CDR1 is DFQATT and CDR2 SNEGSKA (reference sequence). V lost 6 bases to trimming and J lost 4 bases, with 13 bases between them. This CDR3 region has 13 residues. The CDR3 loop reads CSAPGPDNQPQHF. In DNA, the CDR3 is TGCAGTGCCCCCGGACCGGATAATCAGCCCCAGCATTTT.

This clonotype was picked up many times. This rearrangement joins TRBV5-1 to TRBJ2-1; 10 nucleotides agree with TRBD1. Germline trimming cut 3 bases from V and 4 bases from J; bases unmatched to any gene: 4. Germline V gene data show CDR1 as SGHRS and CDR2 as YFSETQ. CDR3 length: 15 residues. CDR3 nucleotide sequence: TGCGCCAGCAGCTACAGGACAGGGGGGTACAATGAGCAGTTCTTC. Its protein product is CASSYRTGGYNEQFF.

This clonotype was detected many times. CDR3 sequence: CASSSTAEAFF. In nucleotides, the CDR3 is TGTGCCAGCAGTTCAACGGCTGAAGCTTTCTTT. The chain recombines TRBV12-3 or TRBV12-4 with TRBJ1-1; D call uncertain. V was trimmed by 4 bases and J by 6 bases, leaving 6 bases between them. This CDR3 comprises 11 residues.

V and J are TRBV25-1 and TRBJ2-7, with TRBD1 matching 8 bases. Germline V lookup: CDR1 MGHDK, CDR2 SYGVNS. The V segment lost 2 bases and the J segment 5 bases; nucleotides outside the gene matches: 8. The CDR3 covers 15 residues. CDR3 amino acids: CASSEGWTGRNEQYF. The CDR3 DNA is TGTGCCAGCAGTGAAGGGTGGACAGGGAGGAACGAGCAGTACTTC.

In this sample, this clonotype turned up once. This chain uses TRBV19 with TRBJ1-1, with D perhaps TRBD1 (5 bases). CDR1 and CDR2 from the germline V gene are LNHDA and SQIVND (reference sequence). CDR3 length: 13 residues. The CDR3 DNA sequence: TGTGCAAAACCAGGGCCGTTGAACACTGAAGCTTTCTTT. Translation gives CAKPGPLNTEAFF.